This T cell receptor (beta chain) is drawn from a study of identical twins. Study findings and constraints: Part of the zero-insertion signal could reflect confounding by invariant MAIT and iNKT cells. Carriage of fewer insertions was seen in abundant cord blood beta clonotypes, whereas memory repertoires showed none.

TCRdb reprocessed the 5' RACE reads with MiXCR, giving one entry per CDR3 protein. The data hold approximately 220,000 distinct CDR3 sequences, with 7.5% observed a single time. The CDR3 runs to 15 residues. J lost 2 bases, V lost 4 bases, and 6 bases had no gene match. CDR1 and CDR2 (germline): SGHTA, FQGNSA. This clonotype was counted only a few times. Its specificity is unknown. This same sample was also taken into another study, of yellow fever vaccine responses in identical twins.

The TCR originated in a woman younger than 30 in good health. The chain has TRBV7-2 and TRBJ2-3, with 7 bases identical to TRBD1. The specimen sequenced was memory (CD45RO+) T cells sorted from blood. CDR3 nucleotide sequence: TGTGCCAGCAGCTCGAGGACAGGCCACACAGATACGCAGTATTTT. Amino acid sequence: CASSSRTGHTDTQYF.